What follows is one TCR beta chain and its context. Its antigen is unidentified. This sample was taken from a study of T-cell memory formation after mild COVID-19. Study-wide findings and caveats: There was a balanced CD4/CD8 profile in clones contracting day 15 to 85, and later expanders leaned CD4+.

A single record per CDR3 protein comes from TCRdb applying MiXCR to the 5' RACE reads. Of 470,000 or so distinct CDR3 sequences in the sample, 20% to 30% were seen once. Material: PBMCs or a T cell subset sorted from them (not recorded which). The sequence was collected from an adult woman who had mild COVID-19 (a few samples of this study predate the infection). Cell type and time point are not known.

The CDR3 DNA is TGTGCCAGCAGCCTGACTCCCTATTCCTACAATGAGCAGTTCTTC. This gives the protein CASSLTPYSYNEQFF. The J gene is TRBJ2-1, the V gene TRBV7-3; D is ambiguous. CDR3 size: 15 residues. The V and J ends lost 5 bases and 1 base respectively, with 12 bases between them. CDR1 and CDR2 from the germline V gene are SGHTA and FQGTGA.